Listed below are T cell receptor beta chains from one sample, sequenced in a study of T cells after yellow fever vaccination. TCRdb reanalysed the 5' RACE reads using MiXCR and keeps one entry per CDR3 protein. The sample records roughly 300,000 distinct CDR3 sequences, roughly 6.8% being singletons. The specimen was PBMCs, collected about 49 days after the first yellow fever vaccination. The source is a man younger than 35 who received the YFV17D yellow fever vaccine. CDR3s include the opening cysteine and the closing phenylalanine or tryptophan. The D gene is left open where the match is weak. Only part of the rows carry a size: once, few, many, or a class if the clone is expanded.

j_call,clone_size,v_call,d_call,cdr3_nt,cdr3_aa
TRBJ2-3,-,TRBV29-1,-,TGCAGCGTCCAGTACCGGCGACGGACAGATACGCAGTATTTT,CSVQYRRRTDTQYF
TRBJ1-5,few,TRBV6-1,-,TGTGCCAGTGGAACAGGGAGTAGCAATCAGCCCCAGCATTTT,CASGTGSSNQPQHF
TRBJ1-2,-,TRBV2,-,TGTGCCAGCAGTCCTCTATGGACGAGTGTCTATGGCTACACCTTC,CASSPLWTSVYGYTF
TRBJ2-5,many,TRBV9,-,TGTGCCAGCAGCGTAGTCGATGGGGCACCTCAAGAGACCCAGTACTTC,CASSVVDGAPQETQYF
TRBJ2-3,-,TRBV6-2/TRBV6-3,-,TGTGCCAGCAGTACGTCCGGTACTACGGGAAATACGCAGTATTTT,CASSTSGTTGNTQYF
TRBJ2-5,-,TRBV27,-,TGTGCCAGCAGTTTATCGGGGGGGACAGGACCGATTTTC,CASSLSGGTGPIF
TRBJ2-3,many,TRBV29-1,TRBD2,TGCAGCGTTGGGACTAGGACTACAGATACGCAGTATTTT,CSVGTRTTDTQYF
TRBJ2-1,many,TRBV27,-,TGTGCCAGCAGTCAATCTTTGGGGGGGGCCGTCTACAATGAGCAGTTCTTC,CASSQSLGGAVYNEQFF
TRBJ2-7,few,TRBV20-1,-,TGCAGTGCTGCCCCGTTGGCCCAGTCCTCCTACGAGCAGTACTTC,CSAAPLAQSSYEQYF
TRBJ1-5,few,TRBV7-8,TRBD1,TGTGCCAGCAGCCGGAACAGGGGCGATCAGCCCCAGCATTTT,CASSRNRGDQPQHF
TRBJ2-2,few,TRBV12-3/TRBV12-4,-,TGTGCCAGCAGTATTGGACAGAACACCGGGGAGCTGTTTTTT,CASSIGQNTGELFF
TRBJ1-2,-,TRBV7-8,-,TGTGCCAGCAGCTCAGGGATCCACTATGGCTACACCTTC,CASSSGIHYGYTF
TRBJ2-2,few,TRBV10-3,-,TGTGCCATCAGCCGTCCCCGACCGGTTGCTGCTGACACCGGGGAGCTGTTTTTT,CAISRPRPVAADTGELFF
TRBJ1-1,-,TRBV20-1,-,TGCAGTGCTAGAGATCCGCTCGGCGCCGGGATGAACACTGAAGCTTTCTTT,CSARDPLGAGMNTEAFF
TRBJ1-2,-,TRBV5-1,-,TGCGCCAGCAGCTTGGCCGATTTCGGGGCAGGGGCCGACTTTAGAGGCTACACCTTC,CASSLADFGAGADFRGYTF
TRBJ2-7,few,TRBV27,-,TGTGCCAGCAGTTTACCACATCAGTTCCCCTACGAGCAGTACTTC,CASSLPHQFPYEQYF
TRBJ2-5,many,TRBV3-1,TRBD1,TGTGCCAGCAGCCAAACTACACAGGGGGCCTGGCGAGAGACCCAGTACTTC,CASSQTTQGAWRETQYF
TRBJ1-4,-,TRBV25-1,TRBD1,TGTGCCAGCAGCGCGGGACAGCGAAATGAAAAACTGTTTTTT,CASSAGQRNEKLFF
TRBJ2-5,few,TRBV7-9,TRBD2,TGTGCCAGCAGCGCGTCCGGGAGGGGGAGAGAGACCCAGTACTTC,CASSASGRGRETQYF
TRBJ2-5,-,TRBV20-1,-,TGCAGTGCTAGTGGGGGGGGGGCGTACCAAGAGACCCAGTACTTC,CSASGGGAYQETQYF
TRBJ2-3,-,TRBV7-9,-,TGTGCCAGCAGCCCACTGAGCTATACGCAGTATTTT,CASSPLSYTQYF
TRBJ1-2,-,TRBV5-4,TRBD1,TGTGCCAGGAGCCCGGGGGACAGCTGCTATGGCTACACCTTC,CARSPGDSCYGYTF
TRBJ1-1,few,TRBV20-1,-,TGCAGTGCTAGAGCGTTAGTGACGGATAACACTGAAGCTTTCTTT,CSARALVTDNTEAFF
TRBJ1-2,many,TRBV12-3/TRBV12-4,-,TGTGCCAGCAGTTTGGGTGGAGTCGGGGGTTCTATGTCTGGCTACACCTTC,CASSLGGVGGSMSGYTF
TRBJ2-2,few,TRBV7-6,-,TGTGCCAGCAGCTTAGGCCCGAGGAGGGTGGACACCGGGGAGCTGTTTTTT,CASSLGPRRVDTGELFF
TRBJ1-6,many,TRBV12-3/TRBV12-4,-,TGTGCCAGCAGTTCAGGGACCCGGGGTAATTCACCCCTCCACTTT,CASSSGTRGNSPLHF
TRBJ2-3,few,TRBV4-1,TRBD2,TGCGCCAGCAGCCAAGTGGGGACTAGCGGGGGGGATACGCAGTATTTT,CASSQVGTSGGDTQYF
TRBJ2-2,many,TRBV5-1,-,TGCGCCAGCAGCCCGGGGGGCGGGTCCTCCACCGGGGAGCTGTTTTTT,CASSPGGGSSTGELFF
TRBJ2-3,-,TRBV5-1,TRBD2,TGCGCCAGCAGCCCCCAACTAGCGGGGAGCACAGATACGCAGTATTTT,CASSPQLAGSTDTQYF
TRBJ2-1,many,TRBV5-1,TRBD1,TGCGCCAGCCGACAGGGCTCCTACAATGAGCAGTTCTTC,CASRQGSYNEQFF
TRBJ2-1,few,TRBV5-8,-,TGTGCCAGCAGCATATTGGACAGTTACAATGAGCAGTTCTTC,CASSILDSYNEQFF